The 10 T cell receptor beta chains below come from one sample, sequenced in a study of PD-1 blockade in classical Hodgkin lymphoma (dated by TCRdb to the early 2020s). Interpreted using the paper, the time point label stands for: cycle 1 day 1 (C1D1), immediately before nivolumab initiation. Every trial patient had relapsed after autologous stem cell transplantation, and cohorts A, B and C differed in prior brentuximab vedotin exposure. Library construction relied on the immunoSEQ multiplex PCR assay. TCRdb's version of the immuneACCESS table is confined to in-frame rearrangements and falls short of the full clone set. An unresolved V gene accounts for under half of the shortfall where checked; the remainder is of unknown origin. Present in this sample are around 41,000 clones, over 60% of which were seen just once. The top ten hold roughly 11% of the sample. The sample was peripheral blood mononuclear cells (PBMCs), taken at baseline. These receptors all come from a human donor with classical Hodgkin lymphoma.

This clone has only a few counts. This chain connects TRBV28 to TRBJ1-1; 8 nucleotides line up with TRBD1. V lost 2 bases to trimming and J lost 5 bases; unmatched junction nucleotides: 4. This CDR3 region has 14 residues. Germline CDR1 reads MDHEN; CDR2 reads SYDVKM. The CDR3 DNA reads TGTGCCAGCAGTTTAGCACAGGGGGGGACTGAAGCTTTCTTT. This encodes CASSLAQGGTEAFF.

The rearrangement joins TRBV7-9 to TRBJ2-5, with TRBD2 matching over 8 bases. V shed 6 bases, J shed 1 base, and the junction held 4 bases outside the gene matches. This CDR3 comprises 14 residues. In germline, CDR1 is SEHNR, CDR2 FQNEAQ (reference sequence). The CDR3 is CASRRGTSQETQYF. Written as DNA, the CDR3 is TGTGCCAGCAGGCGCGGGACTAGCCAAGAGACCCAGTACTTC.

The V and J genes are TRBV11-3 and TRBJ2-1; 13 bases align to TRBD2. The CDR3 is made up of 15 amino acids. The V gene's germline CDR1 is SGHNT and CDR2 YENEEA. The trim removed 1 base at V and 8 bases at J, leaving 2 bases unmatched. CDR3 nucleotide sequence: TGTGCCAGCAGCTTAGGGGGACTAGCGGGACATGAGCAGTTCTTC. Its translation: CASSLGGLAGHEQFF.

J is TRBJ2-1 and V is TRBV27, with TRBD2 matching 9 bases. V dropped 5 bases and J dropped 7; count of bases not matched to a gene: 15. Germline values: CDR1 MNHEY, CDR2 SMNVEV (reference sequence). This CDR3 has 17 residues. The CDR3 protein is CASSIRFAGGPENEQFF. The CDR3 DNA is TGTGCCAGCAGTATCCGCTTCGCGGGAGGGCCAGAAAATGAGCAGTTCTTC.

Regarding this clone: Distinct nucleotide sequences in the sample also encode this CDR3. This sequence joins TRBV28 and TRBJ1-1; 8 positions match TRBD1. This CDR3 region has 15 residues. From germline, CDR1 is MDHEN and CDR2 SYDVKM. Trimming cost V 5 bases and J 1 base; bases outside gene matches: 6. The CDR3, as DNA: TGTGCCAGCAGTCCACCTACAGGGGGGAACACTGAAGCTTTCTTT. It is translated as CASSPPTGGNTEAFF.

In the case of this clone: The junction does not match germline at one end; this may be a read error. The chain has TRBV2 and TRBJ2-1; 10 positions agree with TRBD2. Germline loops: CDR1 SNHLY, CDR2 FYNNEI. The CDR3 extends over 14 amino acids. The CDR3 loop reads CASSQAGGAAEQFF. In DNA form, the CDR3 reads TGTGCCAGCAGTCAAGCGGGAGGGGCGGCTGAGCAGTTCTTC.

The chain carries TRBV6-1 and TRBJ1-5; 9 bases line up with TRBD1. The CDR3 is made up of 14 amino acids. CDR1 is MNHNS, CDR2 SASEGT, per germline. The J segment lost 7 bases and the V segment lost 4 bases, leaving 5 bases of the junction unmatched. This chain's CDR3 is CASSVQGARQPQHF. CDR3 DNA sequence: TGTGCCAGCAGTGTACAGGGGGCGAGGCAGCCCCAGCATTTT.

The gene calls are TRBV2 and TRBJ2-3, with TRBD2 matching over 10 bases. The germline gives CDR1 SNHLY, CDR2 FYNNEI. This CDR3 has 15 residues. After removal of 6 bases from V and 3 bases from J, the junction contained 6 bases not matched to a gene. As DNA, the CDR3 is TGTGCCAGCAGCGACCCTAGCGGGAGTACAGATACGCAGTATTTT. Encoded protein: CASSDPSGSTDTQYF. Full variable domain (missing parts from reference TRBV2 and TRBJ2-3): EPEVTQTPSHQVTQMGQEVILRCVPISNHLYFYWYRQILGQKVEFLVSFYNNEISEKSEIFDDQFSVERPDGSNFTLKIRSTKLEDSAMYFCASSDPSGSTDTQYFGPGTRLTVL.

On this clone: It is unclear where the CDR3 begins or ends on the DNA, so no DNA is shown, and the CDR3 is as TCRdb lists it. The chain is built from TRBV6-5 and TRBJ1-5; TRBD1 is taken as the D call from the table, unchecked against the DNA. Counting both end residues, the CDR3 totals 15 amino acids. Germline CDR1 is MNHEY and CDR2 is SVGAGI. This CDR3 reads CASSTSGHHNQPQHF.

The table lists this clone with a count of one. CDR3 residues: CASSLRGISTDTQYF. The CDR3 DNA follows: TGCGCCAGCAGCTTACGGGGAATTTCCACAGATACGCAGTATTTT. The rearrangement uses TRBV5-1 and TRBJ2-3; possible D gene TRBD2, 5 bases. Germline V lookup: CDR1 SGHRS, CDR2 YFSETQ. V lost 2 bases and J lost 2, with 12 bases in between. The CDR3 is made up of 15 amino acids.